The 27 T cell receptor beta chains below all came from one sample that was sequenced in a study of patients and donors after allogeneic stem cell transplantation. TCRdb redid the calling of the RT-PCR reads with MiXCR, one entry per CDR3 protein. Of approximately 250,000 distinct CDR3 sequences in the sample, around an eighth were seen once. Sequenced input: blood, either unsorted or a sorted T cell fraction (not recorded which). Source of these receptors: a human donor who was either an allogeneic HSCT recipient or a stem cell or donor lymphocyte infusion donor (not recorded which). It is not recorded whose cells these are; they may come from a transplant donor.

This clonotype showed up many times. This chain uses TRBV20-1 with TRBJ2-1; TRBD2 might be the D (6 bases). The CDR3 has 14 residues. Germline V gives CDR1 DFQATT, CDR2 SNEGSKA (reference sequence). V was pared by 6 bases and J by 2 bases, with 14 bases between. The chain's CDR3 is CSAQPGGTYNEQFF. The CDR3 bases are TGCAGTGCCCAACCTGGCGGGACCTACAATGAGCAGTTCTTC.

In its sample, this clonotype was seen a few times. The chain is built from TRBV7-9 and TRBJ2-1; a weak D match, TRBD2 (5 bases). The CDR3 covers 16 residues. V lost 2 bases to trimming and J lost 4 bases, with 15 bases between them. CDR1 is SEHNR, CDR2 FQNEAQ, per germline (reference sequence). Here the CDR3 DNA reads TGTGCCAGCAGCTTAATTCGTAGGTCGGGGTACAATGAGCAGTTCTTC. The encoded protein is CASSLIRRSGYNEQFF. Complete variable domain (other parts from reference TRBV7-9 and TRBJ2-1): DTGVSQNPRHKITKRGQNVTFRCDPISEHNRLYWYRQTLGQGPEFLTYFQNEAQLEKSRLLSDRFSAERPKGSFSTLEIQRTEQGDSAMYLCASSLIRRSGYNEQFFGPGTRLTVL.

This clonotype was seen a few times. V and J are TRBV5-1 and TRBJ1-2; D is perhaps TRBD1 (6 bases). Per the germline V gene, CDR1 is SGHRS and CDR2 is YFSETQ. V gave up 3 bases and J gave up 2 bases, with 14 bases separating them. CDR3 length: 15 amino acids. Here the CDR3 reads CASSWKQGGNYGYTF. The CDR3 nucleotides read TGCGCCAGCAGCTGGAAACAGGGAGGCAACTATGGCTACACCTTC.

The sample holds many counts of this clonotype. The V and J genes are TRBV4-2 and TRBJ2-2; D unclear. Germline V gene data show CDR1 as LGHNA and CDR2 as YNFKEQ. The CDR3 is made up of 14 amino acids. Trimming took off 0 bases at V and 5 bases at J, with 7 bases between the two ends. CDR3 sequence (DNA): TGTGCCAGCAGCCAAGATGGCCCGACCGGGGAGCTGTTTTTT. The encoded protein is CASSQDGPTGELFF.

V and J are TRBV11-3 and TRBJ1-4; D may be TRBD1 (6 bases). Per germline, CDR1 SGHNT and CDR2 YENEEA. The CDR3 contains 14 residues. Trimming pared 5 bases from V and 7 bases from J, leaving 14 bases between. DNA for the CDR3: TGTGCCAGCAGCGCCCAGGGGTCGGTTGAAAAACTGTTTTTT. It specifies CASSAQGSVEKLFF. Looking up the rest from reference TRBV11-3 and TRBJ1-4 gives the full variable domain: EAGVVQSPRYKIIEKKQPVAFWCNPISGHNTLYWYLQNLGQGPELLIRYENEEAVDDSQLPKDRFSAERLKGVDSTLKIQPAELGDSAVYLCASSAQGSVEKLFFGSGTQLSVL.

This clonotype was seen more than once but under ten times. This sequence joins TRBV30 and TRBJ2-7; D possibly corresponds to TRBD1 (5 bases). The CDR3 is 12 amino acids. The germline V gene encodes CDR1 GTSNPN and CDR2 SVGIG (reference sequence). The ends were cut back, 2 bases at V and 4 bases at J, with 9 bases in the middle. The CDR3 spells CAWSPKGYEQYF. CDR3 DNA sequence: TGTGCCTGGAGTCCTAAGGGGTACGAGCAGTACTTC.

This clonotype has at least ten counts. This sequence joins TRBV6-1 and TRBJ1-6, with D possibly TRBD1 on 5 matching bases. CDR3 size: 14 residues. CDR1 and CDR2 (germline): MNHNS, SASEGT. V lost 6 bases to trimming and J lost 7 bases, with 13 bases between them. This chain's CDR3 is CASSPAGRNSPLHF. Written as DNA, the CDR3 is TGTGCCAGCAGCCCGGCAGGGAGGAATTCACCCCTCCACTTT.

The chain is built from TRBV20-1 and TRBJ2-7; D is uncertain. V lost 3 bases and J lost 6, with 3 bases in between. CDR1 and CDR2 from the germline V gene are DFQATT and SNEGSKA (reference sequence). The CDR3 extends over 9 amino acids. CDR3 sequence: CSARGEQYF. The CDR3, as DNA: TGCAGTGCTAGGGGCGAGCAGTACTTC.

V and J are TRBV18 and TRBJ1-1, with D unresolved. The CDR3 contains 13 residues. The V gene lost 3 bases and the J gene lost 3 bases, with 8 bases spanning the gap. Germline V CDR1 and CDR2: KGHSH, LQKENI. The CDR3 is CASSPKTHTEAFF. For the CDR3, the DNA is TGTGCCAGCTCACCGAAGACTCACACTGAAGCTTTCTTT.

This clonotype was seen at least ten times. The chain uses TRBV20-1 and TRBJ1-2, with TRBD1 matching 12 bases. The germline V gene has CDR1 DFQATT and CDR2 SNEGSKA (reference sequence). The CDR3 sequence is 14 residues long. The CDR3 loop is CGGTGGTGLLGYTF. The DNA of the CDR3 is TGCGGGGGGACAGGGGGCACTGGGCTACTTGGCTACACCTTC.

The chain uses TRBV5-6 and TRBJ1-5; TRBD1 agrees at 11 bases. Unmatched junction bases numbered 10, after V lost 5 bases and J lost 6 bases. Germline V gene lookup returns CDR1 SGHDT and CDR2 YYEEEE. The CDR3 covers 16 residues. The CDR3 DNA sequence: TGTGCCAGCAGTCTGACCGGGACAGGGGGTATTCAGCCCCAGCATTTT. Residues: CASSLTGTGGIQPQHF.

The table lists this clonotype with many counts. This rearrangement joins TRBV4-3 to TRBJ2-2; D not resolved. The CDR3 has 16 amino acids. The germline V gene encodes CDR1 LGHNA and CDR2 YSLEER. Trimming took off 4 bases at V and 0 bases at J, with 12 bases between the two ends. The CDR3 here is CASSLLYPSNTGELFF. CDR3 coding DNA: TGCGCCAGCAGCCTCCTATATCCGTCGAACACCGGGGAGCTGTTTTTT.

This clonotype showed up just a few times. The chain has TRBV7-2 and TRBJ1-4; TRBD1 is a possible D gene (5 bases). Trimming stripped 5 bases from V and 7 bases from J, with 14 bases between. Germline CDR1 is SGHTA and CDR2 is FQGNSA. This CDR3 comprises 14 residues. CDR3 loop: CASSRDWGTEKLFF. CDR3 nucleotide sequence: TGTGCCAGCAGCCGAGACTGGGGGACTGAAAAACTGTTTTTT.

This clonotype occurred a few times. The rearrangement links TRBV20-1 to TRBJ2-7; D is unclear. Germline V lookup: CDR1 DFQATT, CDR2 SNEGSKA (reference sequence). The length of the CDR3 is 14 residues. V lost 1 base and J 3 bases, leaving 13 bases between the germline ends. DNA for the CDR3: TGCAGTGCTAGAGCACAGACACCGAGCTACGAGCAGTACTTC. This codes for CSARAQTPSYEQYF.

A few counts support this clonotype. The rearrangement uses TRBV6-1 and TRBJ2-7; D is tentatively TRBD1 or TRBD2 (6 bases each). CDR3 size: 15 residues. Deletions cut 4 bases from V and 6 bases from J, with 19 bases between. From germline, CDR1 is MNHNS and CDR2 SASEGT. This chain's CDR3 is CASSAVALWGAEQYF. The CDR3 bases are TGTGCCAGCAGTGCAGTGGCCCTATGGGGGGCCGAGCAGTACTTC.

This chain joins TRBV5-1 and TRBJ2-3, with a weak D call TRBD2 (6 bases). Germline lookup yields CDR1 SGHRS and CDR2 YFSETQ. The CDR3 runs 15 residues. V was pared by 3 bases and J by 5 bases, with 16 bases between. The CDR3 spells CASSSIRDSLDTQYF. The CDR3 DNA reads as TGCGCCAGCAGCTCTATCCGGGACTCTTTAGATACGCAGTATTTT.

J is TRBJ1-1 and V is TRBV24-1; 8 nucleotides align to TRBD1. The trim removed 5 bases at V and 1 base at J, leaving 5 bases unmatched. CDR3 size: 15 residues. Germline lookup yields CDR1 KGHDR and CDR2 SFDVKD. In DNA, the CDR3 is TGTGCCACCAGTGGGGCCGGGACAGGGAACACTGAAGCTTTCTTT. Its protein product is CATSGAGTGNTEAFF.

In this sample, this clonotype turned up a few times. This chain joins TRBV29-1 and TRBJ1-1, with D unresolved. V was clipped by 6 bases and J by 1 base, with 15 bases between them. The CDR3 totals 14 residues. The germline V gene has CDR1 SQVTM and CDR2 ANQGSEA. CDR3 sequence reads: CSVRQGGRNTEAFF. The DNA of the CDR3 is TGCAGCGTGAGACAAGGCGGAAGGAACACTGAAGCTTTCTTT.

This clonotype was found many times. The J gene is TRBJ1-4, the V gene TRBV6-1; D gene unclear. CDR3 length equals 16 residues. In germline, CDR1 is MNHNS, CDR2 SASEGT. V lost 0 bases to trimming and J lost 0 bases, with 8 bases between them. The CDR3 DNA is TGTGCCAGCAGTGAAGCAGGGATCGCAACTAATGAAAAACTGTTTTTT. This gives the protein CASSEAGIATNEKLFF.

CDR3 DNA: TGTGCCAGCAGCTTCCCCCGGCTAGCGGGTTTCCAAGAGACCCAGTACTTC. This codes for CASSFPRLAGFQETQYF. The rearrangement uses TRBV7-9 and TRBJ2-5, with 8 nucleotides matching TRBD2. With V trimmed by 3 bases and J by 1 base, 10 bases remained unmatched. Per germline, CDR1 SEHNR and CDR2 FQNEAQ (reference sequence). The CDR3 sequence is 17 residues long.

This clonotype turned up a few times. This chain uses TRBV5-1 with TRBJ2-5; D unclear. V dropped 5 bases and J dropped 4 bases, with 15 bases sitting between them. The CDR3 sequence is 14 residues long. The germline gives CDR1 SGHRS, CDR2 YFSETQ. Here the CDR3 DNA reads TGCGCCAGCAGAACCGAATCAAGGGTAGAGACCCAGTACTTC. As protein: CASRTESRVETQYF.

This clonotype occurred a few times. V gene TRBV5-1 combines with J gene TRBJ1-3; the D is unclear. Germline loops: CDR1 SGHRS, CDR2 YFSETQ. The CDR3 length is 15 residues. With 6 bases removed from V and 0 bases from J, the gap between germline ends came to 13 bases. The CDR3 spells CASKMEAGSGNTIYF. The CDR3 DNA reads as TGCGCCAGCAAGATGGAAGCCGGCTCTGGAAACACCATATATTTT. The full variable domain, in which reference TRBV5-1 and TRBJ1-3 provide the parts outside the CDR3, is KAGVTQTPRYLIKTRGQQVTLSCSPISGHRSVSWYQQTPGQGLQFLFEYFSETQRNKGNFPGRFSGRQFSNSRSEMNVSTLELGDSALYLCASKMEAGSGNTIYFGEGSWLTVV.

This sequence joins TRBV5-1 and TRBJ1-1; the match to TRBD1 covers 7 bases. In germline, CDR1 is SGHRS, CDR2 YFSETQ. V gave up 0 bases and J gave up 4 bases; unmatched junction bases: 9. The CDR3 has 16 amino acids. CDR3: CASSLEGRGGTTEAFF. The CDR3 bases are TGCGCCAGCAGCTTGGAAGGCAGGGGGGGTACCACTGAAGCTTTCTTT.

This clonotype was counted a few times. The chain is built from TRBV6-1 and TRBJ2-7; D possibly uses TRBD1 or TRBD2 (7 bases each). The CDR3 sequence is 14 residues long. Germline assignment: CDR1 MNHNS and CDR2 SASEGT. V was cut by 7 bases and J by 5 bases, with 18 bases left in between. In DNA, the CDR3 is TGTGCCAGCAAGAGGGGAGGGGGCGGGCACGAGCAGTACTTC. Its translation: CASKRGGGGHEQYF.

The V and J genes are TRBV20-1 and TRBJ1-2, with D possibly TRBD1 on 6 matching bases. The V gene lost 5 bases and the J gene lost 3 bases, with 16 bases spanning the gap. CDR1 and CDR2 from the germline V gene are DFQATT and SNEGSKA (reference sequence). The CDR3 totals 14 residues. The CDR3 loop reads CSAVPLGGDYGYTF. The DNA of the CDR3 is TGCAGTGCTGTCCCCTTGGGGGGCGACTATGGCTACACCTTC.

This clonotype was counted between two and nine times. This rearrangement joins TRBV27 to TRBJ2-7, with 8 bases fitting TRBD1. The CDR3 totals 14 residues. After removal of 6 bases from V and 6 bases from J, the junction contained 10 bases not matched to a gene. Germline V gene lookup returns CDR1 MNHEY and CDR2 SMNVEV (reference sequence). The CDR3 nucleotides are TGTGCCAGCAGGTCATCGGGACAGGCGCTCGAGCAGTACTTC. It encodes CASRSSGQALEQYF.

The chain links TRBV4-3 to TRBJ2-7; the D gene is possibly TRBD2 (6 bases). Trimming took off 1 base at V and 2 bases at J, with 12 bases between the two ends. The CDR3 has 15 residues. CDR1 is LGHNA and CDR2 is YSLEER in the germline V gene. The CDR3 nucleotides are TGCGCCAGCAGCCAAGTGTGGAGGGGTCCCTACGAGCAGTACTTC. Its protein product is CASSQVWRGPYEQYF.